This paragraph reports one TCR beta chain. The data belong to a study of blood T cell repertoires in COVID-19. Overall study: There were acute and convalescent COVID-19 samples, and they came from the United States, Italy and Spain. Nucleic acid was either cDNA or gDNA, and it came from T cells, B-cell-depleted T cells, or PBMCs.

Sequenced by immunoSEQ multiplex PCR; TCRdb stores in-frame clones only, minus some. The data contain about 74,000 clones, 90% of them singletons. Germline lookup yields CDR1 MGHRA and CDR2 YSYEKL. The CDR3 runs to 15 residues. After removal of 1 base from V and 5 bases from J, the junction contained 2 bases not matched to a gene. The receptor was isolated from a human donor in a cohort sampled during active COVID-19. J is TRBJ2-1 and V is TRBV4-1; TRBD2 agrees at 10 bases. Sequenced sample: peripheral blood. The CDR3 sequence is CASSQVAGGHNEQFF. The CDR3 DNA follows: TGCGCCAGCAGCCAAGTAGCGGGAGGCCACAATGAGCAGTTCTTC.